A selection of T cell receptor beta chains follows, all from one sample in a study of preoperative IRX-2 immunotherapy in early breast cancer. The protocol was immunoSEQ multiplex PCR, while the TCRdb copy is restricted to in-frame clones and leaves out a portion. The sample contains 30,000 or so clones, roughly four fifths of which appear only once. This specimen consisted of lymph node tissue, obtained from a patient treated with IRX-2 immunotherapy. The receptors stem from a human donor with breast cancer. The CDR3 runs from the conserved cysteine through the conserved F or W. D genes are given only for firm matches. Clone size is given for some rows only: seen once, a few or many times, or a class if the clone is expanded.

TRBV19	.	TRBJ2-7	.	CASSKAGRGYEQYF	TGTGCCAGTAGTAAGGCAGGTCGGGGCTACGAGCAGTACTTC
TRBV15	.	TRBJ2-7	TRBD1	CATSRGRDRGYEQYF	TGTGCCACCAGCAGAGGCCGGGACAGGGGCTACGAGCAGTACTTC
TRBV28	.	TRBJ2-7	.	CASTPAGRTYEQYF	TGTGCCAGCACCCCAGCAGGGAGAACCTACGAGCAGTACTTC
TRBV30	few	TRBJ1-1	TRBD1	CAWKRDRATEAFF	TGTGCCTGGAAAAGGGACAGGGCCACTGAAGCTTTCTTT
TRBV15	.	TRBJ2-2	.	CATSRDRQGLTGELFF	TGTGCCACCAGCAGAGATCGCCAGGGGCTAACCGGGGAGCTGTTTTTT
TRBV2	.	TRBJ2-2	.	CASSDWSSNTGELFF	TGTGCCAGCAGTGACTGGAGCTCGAACACCGGGGAGCTGTTTTTT
TRBV9	.	TRBJ1-2	.	CASSGQGRGYGYTF	TGTGCCAGCAGCGGCCAGGGAAGGGGCTATGGCTACACCTTC
TRBV27	.	TRBJ2-1	TRBD2	CASKTSGVDEQFF	TGTGCCAGCAAGACTAGCGGGGTTGATGAGCAGTTCTTC
TRBV5-1	.	TRBJ1-1	.	CASRPRQAVENTEAFF	TGCGCCAGCAGACCAAGACAGGCGGTGGAGAACACTGAAGCTTTCTTT
TRBV19	.	TRBJ1-2	TRBD1	CASSSLQTGGAYGYTF	TGTGCCAGTAGTAGCCTCCAGACAGGGGGCGCCTATGGCTACACCTTC
TRBV11-3	.	TRBJ2-1	TRBD2	CASSQVGSGGPDNEQFF	TGTGCCAGCAGCCAAGTCGGGAGCGGGGGGCCAGACAATGAGCAGTTCTTC
TRBV18	.	TRBJ2-3	.	CASSPGADTQYF	TGTGCCAGCTCACCAGGGGCAGATACGCAGTATTTT
TRBV6-8	once	TRBJ2-7	.	CASSARAGYEQYF	TGTGCCAGCAGTGCGCGCGCGGGGTACGAGCAGTACTTC
TRBV19	.	TRBJ2-1	.	CASSMSYRVRYNEQFF	TGTGCCAGTAGTATGTCCTACAGGGTTCGCTACAATGAGCAGTTCTTC
TRBV28	.	TRBJ2-5	TRBD2	CASSRAGGIQETQYF	TGTGCCAGCAGTCGGGCGGGGGGGATCCAAGAGACCCAGTACTTC
TRBV19	.	TRBJ2-7	TRBD1	CASSIDWGQGLNEQYF	TGTGCCAGTAGTATAGATTGGGGACAGGGGCTGAACGAGCAGTACTTC
TRBV28	.	TRBJ2-1	.	CANPQGGYEQFF	TGTGCCAACCCCCAGGGGGGCTATGAGCAGTTCTTC
TRBV18	.	TRBJ2-1	TRBD2	CASSPGLAGGDEQFF	TGTGCCAGCTCACCGGGACTAGCGGGAGGGGATGAGCAGTTCTTC
TRBV28	once	TRBJ2-7	.	CASSPPGLRDGEQYF	TGTGCCAGCAGTCCACCGGGTCTTCGCGACGGCGAGCAGTACTTC
TRBV15	.	TRBJ1-2	.	CATSKPEGGPGYTF	TGTGCCACCAGCAAACCCGAAGGGGGGCCAGGCTACACCTTC
TRBV29-1	.	TRBJ2-1	.	CSVASGEYNEQFF	TGCAGCGTTGCGTCAGGGGAGTACAATGAGCAGTTCTTC
TRBV28	.	TRBJ1-2	.	CASSLDTDGYTF	TGTGCCAGCAGTTTAGACACCGATGGCTACACCTTC
TRBV28	.	TRBJ1-5	.	CASGWGTHSNQPQHF	TGTGCCAGCGGATGGGGAACCCATAGCAATCAGCCCCAGCATTTT
TRBV19	once	TRBJ1-1	.	CASSTFAVEAFF	TGTGCCAGTAGTACCTTCGCGGTAGAAGCTTTCTTT
TRBV6-8	.	TRBJ2-7	TRBD2	CASSYDWTSEQYF	TGTGCCAGCAGTTACGACTGGACTAGCGAGCAGTACTTC
TRBV2	.	TRBJ2-3	.	CASRARSGHTDTQYF	TGTGCCAGCAGAGCGAGGAGCGGACACACAGATACGCAGTATTTT
TRBV9	.	TRBJ2-5	.	CASSVWGGSQETQYF	TGTGCCAGCAGCGTTTGGGGTGGTAGCCAAGAGACCCAGTACTTC
TRBV23-1	.	TRBJ2-5	.	CASSSDYYSTETQYF	TGCGCCAGCAGCTCCGATTACTACTCGACAGAGACCCAGTACTTC
TRBV11-3	.	TRBJ2-6	TRBD1	CASDQGATGANVLTF	TGTGCCAGCGACCAGGGGGCCACTGGGGCCAACGTCCTGACTTTC
TRBV18	.	TRBJ1-2	.	CASSDRRGPAEYGYTF	TGTGCCAGCTCAGACAGGAGAGGACCGGCCGAATATGGCTACACCTTC
TRBV28	.	TRBJ2-5	.	CASSLWFSGPQETQYF	TGTGCCAGCAGTTTATGGTTTAGCGGCCCTCAAGAGACCCAGTACTTC
TRBV6-8	.	TRBJ2-7	.	CASSARGYEQYF	TGTGCCAGCAGTGCCCGGGGATACGAGCAGTACTTC
TRBV29-1	few	TRBJ1-5	TRBD1	CSVTGDSNQPQHF	TGCAGCGTTACAGGGGATAGCAATCAGCCCCAGCATTTT
TRBV19	.	TRBJ2-1	TRBD2	CASSSPPGTSGMNEQFF	TGTGCCAGTAGTTCGCCTCCCGGGACTAGCGGGATGAATGAGCAGTTCTTC
TRBV5-1	.	TRBJ2-7	.	CASSLEGPGRGEQYF	TGCGCCAGCAGCTTGGAGGGTCCAGGTAGGGGCGAGCAGTACTTC
TRBV28	.	TRBJ1-1	.	CASSLQRVDTEAFF	TGTGCCAGCAGTTTACAAAGGGTGGACACTGAAGCTTTCTTT
TRBV5-1	.	TRBJ2-1	.	CASSLGLARDSNEQFF	TGCGCCAGCAGCTTGGGTCTAGCGCGGGACAGCAATGAGCAGTTCTTC
TRBV9	.	TRBJ2-3	TRBD1	CASSDPGQHTDTQYF	TGTGCCAGCAGTGACCCGGGACAGCACACAGATACGCAGTATTTT
TRBV18	.	TRBJ1-1	TRBD1	CASSLGQDTEAFF	TGTGCCAGCTCACTAGGACAGGACACTGAAGCTTTCTTT
TRBV19	.	TRBJ2-3	TRBD2	CASMGLAGVVGTDTQYF	TGTGCCAGTATGGGACTAGCGGGAGTGGTCGGCACAGATACGCAGTATTTT
TRBV19	once	TRBJ2-1	TRBD2	CASSIPYHSGRGNEQFF	TGTGCCAGTAGTATCCCTTACCATAGCGGGAGGGGGAATGAGCAGTTCTTC
TRBV9	.	TRBJ2-1	TRBD2	CASRPWGGSSYNEQFF	TGTGCCAGCAGGCCCTGGGGCGGGAGCTCCTACAATGAGCAGTTCTTC
TRBV19	.	TRBJ1-2	.	CASSIESVGYGYTF	TGTGCCAGTAGTATAGAGTCCGTCGGCTATGGCTACACCTTC
TRBV7-6	.	TRBJ2-1	TRBD2	CASSASSGVDNEQFF	TGTGCCAGCAGCGCTTCTAGCGGGGTAGACAATGAGCAGTTCTTC
TRBV25-1	.	TRBJ1-5	.	CASSEGVTGNQPQHF	TGTGCCAGCAGTGAAGGGGTCACGGGCAATCAGCCCCAGCATTTT
TRBV29-1	.	TRBJ1-4	TRBD1	CSVAQGGNEKLFF	TGCAGCGTTGCACAGGGGGGGAATGAAAAACTGTTTTTT